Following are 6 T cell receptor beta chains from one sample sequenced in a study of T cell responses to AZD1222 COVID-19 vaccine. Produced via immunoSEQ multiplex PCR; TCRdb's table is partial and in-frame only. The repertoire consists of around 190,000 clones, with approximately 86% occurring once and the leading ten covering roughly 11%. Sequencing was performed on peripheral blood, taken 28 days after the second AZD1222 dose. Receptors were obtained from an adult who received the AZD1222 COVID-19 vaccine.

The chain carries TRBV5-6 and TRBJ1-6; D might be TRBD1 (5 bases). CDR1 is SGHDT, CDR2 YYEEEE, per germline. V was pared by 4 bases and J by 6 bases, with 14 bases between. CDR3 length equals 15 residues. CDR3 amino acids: CASSTLGGFNSPLHF. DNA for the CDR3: TGTGCCAGCAGCACGCTGGGGGGGTTTAATTCACCCCTCCACTTT.

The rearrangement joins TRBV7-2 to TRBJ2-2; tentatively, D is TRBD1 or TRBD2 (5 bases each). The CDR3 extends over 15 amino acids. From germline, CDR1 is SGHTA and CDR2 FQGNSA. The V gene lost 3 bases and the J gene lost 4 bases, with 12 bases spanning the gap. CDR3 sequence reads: CASSFGTSPTGELFF. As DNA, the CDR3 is TGTGCCAGCAGCTTCGGGACCAGTCCCACCGGGGAGCTGTTTTTT.

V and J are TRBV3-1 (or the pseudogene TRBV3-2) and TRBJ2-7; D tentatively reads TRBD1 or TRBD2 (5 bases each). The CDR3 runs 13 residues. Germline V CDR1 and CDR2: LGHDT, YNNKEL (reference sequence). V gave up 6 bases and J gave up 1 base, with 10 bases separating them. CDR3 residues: CASRREGSYEQYF. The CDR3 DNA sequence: TGTGCCAGCAGGAGAGAGGGGTCCTACGAGCAGTACTTC.

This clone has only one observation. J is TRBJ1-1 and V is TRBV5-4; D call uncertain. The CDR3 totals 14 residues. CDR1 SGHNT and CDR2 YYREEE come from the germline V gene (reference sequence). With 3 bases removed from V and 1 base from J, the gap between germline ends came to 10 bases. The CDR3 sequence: CASSWVGRNTEAFF. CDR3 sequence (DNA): TGTGCCAGCAGCTGGGTCGGCAGGAACACTGAAGCTTTCTTT.

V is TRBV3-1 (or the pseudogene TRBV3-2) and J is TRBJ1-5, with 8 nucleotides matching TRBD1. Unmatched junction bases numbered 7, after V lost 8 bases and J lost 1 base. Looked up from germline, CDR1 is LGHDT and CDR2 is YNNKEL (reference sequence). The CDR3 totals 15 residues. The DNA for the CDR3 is TGTGCCAGCGGTTCGACAGGGGAAAGCAATCAGCCCCAGCATTTT. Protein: CASGSTGESNQPQHF.

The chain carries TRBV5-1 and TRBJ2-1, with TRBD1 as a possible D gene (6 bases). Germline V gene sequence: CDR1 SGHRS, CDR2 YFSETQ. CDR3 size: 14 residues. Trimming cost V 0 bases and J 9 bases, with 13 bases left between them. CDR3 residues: CASSLEGGSGEQFF. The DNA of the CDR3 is TGCGCCAGCAGCTTGGAAGGGGGATCAGGTGAGCAGTTCTTC.